The T cell receptor beta chain under discussion was sequenced for a study of MAIT cells during Salmonella Paratyphi A infection (dated by TCRdb to about 2017). Paper-wide results and their limitations: MAIT TRBV usage was found to be oligoclonal, with TRBV20 and TRBV6 favoured, and appeared to be unchanged by infection. Although the availability of volunteer samples limited sample sizes, the sizes were judged adequate for detecting differences between groups. More expansion or contraction among the top five MAIT clonotypes was shown in diagnosed volunteers than in healthy controls (approximately 0.53 versus 0.13), suggesting infection-driven repertoire reshaping.

Of note for this clonotype: This clone's antigen is unknown. No base qualities exist here, and no much larger clone lies one base off it.

What the time point label conveys for this sample: healthy control first sampling. Using flow cytometry, MAIT cells, defined as Valpha7.2+ CD161+ T cells, were identified and sorted. Laboratory volunteers or leukocyte cones from the national blood and transplant service were used as healthy adult controls. Between roughly 4,500 and 11,000 MAIT cells per sample were sorted directly into RNAqueous-Micro lysis buffer for RNA extraction. Unchallenged healthy controls were sampled twice, around 21 days apart, as a control for MAIT repertoire stability. Lymphoprep gradient centrifugation was used to isolate peripheral blood mononuclear cells from blood samples and leukocyte cones. Sorting was done on either a BD FACSAria Fusion or a BD FACSAria III sorter. The library was built by means of 5' RACE. Two rounds of PCR with Phusion High-Fidelity polymerase amplified TCRbeta, with sample-specific barcodes added in the primers. Template-switch cDNA synthesis with SMARTScribe reverse transcriptase and a TRBC-specific primer was used to generate TCRbeta libraries. The barcoded samples were pooled and then prepared using the NEBNext Ultra DNA Library Prep Kit for Illumina. Sequencing of libraries was performed on an Illumina MiSeq with the MiSeq reagent kit v2, 300 cycles. Under the source paper's analysis protocol: Reads were demultiplexed by barcode with Jemultiplexer and were aligned with MiTCR using default parameters. Non-functional sequences were filtered out with VDJtools, and clonotypes were defined by amino acid sequence, with frequencies based on assigned sequence reads. In the clonal space homeostasis analysis, clonotypes were grouped by frequency into over-represented (0.05-1), large, medium and small bins. The public sequencing data were trimmed at Q25 with fastp and processed into clonotypes with MiXCR by TCRdb, which kept only in-frame beta chains. Every CDR3 protein is listed once, alongside the most common genes and DNA of its rows. The V and J calls were determined by TCRdb, not by the authors. Across this sample there are about 500 distinct CDR3 sequences, with less than 50% seen only once. The ten biggest clones cover about 42% of the sample.

The germline V gene encodes CDR1 MRHNA and CDR2 SNTAGT. The CDR3 sequence holds 11 residues, the cysteine and phenylalanine included. The entry retains the CDR3 DNA only, 33 bases that are in frame from base 1. Sequencing input: MAIT cells from blood. The sequence came from an adult in good health. The V and J genes are TRBV6-4 and TRBJ1-1, and TRBD1 aligns with 9 junction nucleotides. The CDR3 is CARQGDTEAFF. The sequence in DNA is TGTGCTAGACAGGGGGACACTGAAGCTTTCTTT.